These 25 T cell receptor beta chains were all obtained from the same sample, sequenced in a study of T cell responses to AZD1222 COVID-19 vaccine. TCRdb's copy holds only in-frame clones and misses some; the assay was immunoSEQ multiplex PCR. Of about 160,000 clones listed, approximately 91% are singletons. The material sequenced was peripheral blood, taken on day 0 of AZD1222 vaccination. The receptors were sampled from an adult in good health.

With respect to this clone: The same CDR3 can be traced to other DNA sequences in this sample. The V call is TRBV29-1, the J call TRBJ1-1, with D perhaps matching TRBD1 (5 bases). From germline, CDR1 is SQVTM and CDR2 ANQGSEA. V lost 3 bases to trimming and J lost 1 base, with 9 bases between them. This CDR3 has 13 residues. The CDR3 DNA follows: TGCAGCGTTGATCTGGGGGGGAACACTGAAGCTTTCTTT. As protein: CSVDLGGNTEAFF.

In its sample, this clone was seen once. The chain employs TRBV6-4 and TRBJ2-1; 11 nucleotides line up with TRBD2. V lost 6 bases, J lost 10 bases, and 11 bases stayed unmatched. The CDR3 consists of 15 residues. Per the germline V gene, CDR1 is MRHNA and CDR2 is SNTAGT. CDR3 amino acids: CASSTVAGGRWEQFF. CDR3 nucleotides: TGTGCCAGCAGCACAGTAGCGGGAGGGAGGTGGGAGCAGTTCTTC.

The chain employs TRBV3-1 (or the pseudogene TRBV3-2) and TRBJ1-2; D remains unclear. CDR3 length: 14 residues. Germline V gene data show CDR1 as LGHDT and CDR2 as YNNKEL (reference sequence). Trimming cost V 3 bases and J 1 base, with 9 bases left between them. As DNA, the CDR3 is TGTGCCAGCAGCCATTACCAGAGTAACTATGGCTACACCTTC. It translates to CASSHYQSNYGYTF.

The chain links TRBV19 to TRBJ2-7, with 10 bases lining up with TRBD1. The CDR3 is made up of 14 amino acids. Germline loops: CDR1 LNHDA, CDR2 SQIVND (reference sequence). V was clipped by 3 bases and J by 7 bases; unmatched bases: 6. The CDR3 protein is CASSMGQGIWEQYF. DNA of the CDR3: TGTGCCAGTAGTATGGGACAGGGGATCTGGGAGCAGTACTTC.

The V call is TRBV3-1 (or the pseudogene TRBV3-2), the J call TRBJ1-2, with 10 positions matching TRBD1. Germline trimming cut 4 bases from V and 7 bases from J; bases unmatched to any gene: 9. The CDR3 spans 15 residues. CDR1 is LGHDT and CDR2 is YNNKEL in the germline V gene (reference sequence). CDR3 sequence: CASSLRDRGWGGYTF. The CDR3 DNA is TGTGCCAGCAGCCTCCGGGACAGGGGCTGGGGTGGCTACACCTTC.

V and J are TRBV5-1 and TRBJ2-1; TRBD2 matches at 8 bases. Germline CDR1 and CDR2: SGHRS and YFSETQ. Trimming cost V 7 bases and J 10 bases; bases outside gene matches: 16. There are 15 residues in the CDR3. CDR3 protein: CASSRGAGAGGEQFF. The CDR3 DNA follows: TGCGCCAGCTCCCGGGGAGCGGGGGCAGGAGGCGAGCAGTTCTTC.

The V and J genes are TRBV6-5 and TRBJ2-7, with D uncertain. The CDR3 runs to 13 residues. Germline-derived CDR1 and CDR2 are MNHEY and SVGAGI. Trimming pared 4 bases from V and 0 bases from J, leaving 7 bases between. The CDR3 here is CASSLGSSYEQYF. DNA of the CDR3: TGTGCCAGCAGTTTAGGTAGCTCCTACGAGCAGTACTTC.

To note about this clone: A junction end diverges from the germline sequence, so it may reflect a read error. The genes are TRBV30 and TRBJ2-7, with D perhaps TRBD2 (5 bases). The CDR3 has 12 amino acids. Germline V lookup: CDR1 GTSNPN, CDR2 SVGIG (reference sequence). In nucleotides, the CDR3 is TGTGCCTGGAGTGTACCCGGGTCAGGAGGAACCTTC. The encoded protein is CAWSVPGSGGTF.

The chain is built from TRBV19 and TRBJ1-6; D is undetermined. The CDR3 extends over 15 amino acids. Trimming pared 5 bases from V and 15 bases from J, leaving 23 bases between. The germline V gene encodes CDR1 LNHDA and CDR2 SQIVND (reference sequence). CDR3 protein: CASSQNVDPRIFLHF. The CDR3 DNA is TGTGCCAGTAGTCAAAACGTGGACCCAAGGATTTTCCTCCACTTT.

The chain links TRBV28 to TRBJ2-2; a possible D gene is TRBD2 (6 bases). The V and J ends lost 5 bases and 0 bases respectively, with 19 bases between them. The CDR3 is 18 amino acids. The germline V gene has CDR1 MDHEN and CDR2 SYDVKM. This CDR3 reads CASSISRWGGSNTGELFF. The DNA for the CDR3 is TGTGCCAGCAGTATATCCCGGTGGGGAGGCTCGAACACCGGGGAGCTGTTTTTT.

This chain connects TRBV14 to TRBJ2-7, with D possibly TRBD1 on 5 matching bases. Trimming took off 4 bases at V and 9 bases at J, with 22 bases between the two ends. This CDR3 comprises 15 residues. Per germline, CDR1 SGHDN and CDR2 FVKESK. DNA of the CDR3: TGTGCCAGCAGCCTTACGGGCGGACAACCTTTATGGCAGTACTTC. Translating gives CASSLTGGQPLWQYF.

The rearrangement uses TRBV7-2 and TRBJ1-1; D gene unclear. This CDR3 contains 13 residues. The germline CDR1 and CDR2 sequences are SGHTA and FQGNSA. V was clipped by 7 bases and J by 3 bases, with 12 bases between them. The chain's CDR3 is CASTRRVDTEAFF. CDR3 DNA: TGTGCCAGCACCAGAAGGGTGGACACTGAAGCTTTCTTT.

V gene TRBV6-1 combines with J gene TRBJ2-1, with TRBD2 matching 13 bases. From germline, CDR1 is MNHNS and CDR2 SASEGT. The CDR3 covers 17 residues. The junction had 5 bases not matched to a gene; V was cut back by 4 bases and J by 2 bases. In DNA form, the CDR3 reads TGTGCCAGCAGTGGCGGGGGACTAGCGGGAACCTACAATGAGCAGTTCTTC. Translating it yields CASSGGGLAGTYNEQFF.

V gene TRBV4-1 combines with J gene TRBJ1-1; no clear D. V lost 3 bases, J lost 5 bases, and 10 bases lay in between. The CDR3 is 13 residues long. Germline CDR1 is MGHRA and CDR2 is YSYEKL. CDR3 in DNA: TGCGCCAGCAGCCAGCCAGAAACGACTGAAGCTTTCTTT. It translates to CASSQPETTEAFF.

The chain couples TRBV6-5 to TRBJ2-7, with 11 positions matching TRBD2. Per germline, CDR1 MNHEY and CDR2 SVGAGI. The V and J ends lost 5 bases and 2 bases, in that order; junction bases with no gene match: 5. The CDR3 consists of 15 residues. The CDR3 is CASSMGLAVTYEQYF. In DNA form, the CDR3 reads TGTGCCAGCAGTATGGGACTAGCGGTTACCTACGAGCAGTACTTC.

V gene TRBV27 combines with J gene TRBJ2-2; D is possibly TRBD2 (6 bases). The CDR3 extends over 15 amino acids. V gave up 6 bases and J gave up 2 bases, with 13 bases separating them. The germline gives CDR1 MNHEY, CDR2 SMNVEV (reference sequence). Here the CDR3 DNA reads TGTGCCAGCAGGCGATTTAGCGGAAACACCGGGGAGCTGTTTTTT. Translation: CASRRFSGNTGELFF.

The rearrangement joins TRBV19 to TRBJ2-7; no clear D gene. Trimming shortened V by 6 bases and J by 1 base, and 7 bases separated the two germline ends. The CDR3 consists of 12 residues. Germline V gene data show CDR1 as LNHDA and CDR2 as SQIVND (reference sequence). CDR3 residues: CASRGSSYEQYF. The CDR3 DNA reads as TGTGCCAGTAGGGGCAGTTCCTACGAGCAGTACTTC.

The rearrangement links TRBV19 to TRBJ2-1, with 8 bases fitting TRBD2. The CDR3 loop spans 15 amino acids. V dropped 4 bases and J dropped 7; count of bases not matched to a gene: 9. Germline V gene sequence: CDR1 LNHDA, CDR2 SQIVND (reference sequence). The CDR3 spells CASSNSGLADNEQFF. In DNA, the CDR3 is TGTGCCAGTAGTAACTCAGGACTAGCTGATAATGAGCAGTTCTTC.

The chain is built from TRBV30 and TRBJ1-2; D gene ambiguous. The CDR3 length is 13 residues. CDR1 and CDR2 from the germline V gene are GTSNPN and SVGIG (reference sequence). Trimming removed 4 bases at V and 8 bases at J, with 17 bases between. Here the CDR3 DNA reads TGTGCCTGGACCCACGGGTGGGCCCTCGGCTACACCTTC. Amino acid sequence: CAWTHGWALGYTF.

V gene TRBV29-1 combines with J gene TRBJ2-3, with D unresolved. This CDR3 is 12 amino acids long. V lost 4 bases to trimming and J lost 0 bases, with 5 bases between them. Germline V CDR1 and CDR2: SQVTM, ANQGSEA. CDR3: CSVVPSTDTQYF. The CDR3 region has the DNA TGCAGCGTTGTGCCCAGCACAGATACGCAGTATTTT.

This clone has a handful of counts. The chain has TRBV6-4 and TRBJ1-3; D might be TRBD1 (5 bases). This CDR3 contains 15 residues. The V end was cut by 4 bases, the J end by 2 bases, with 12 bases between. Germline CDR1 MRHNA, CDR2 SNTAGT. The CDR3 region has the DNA TGTGCCAGCAGTGGGAGGTCAGGGACTGGAAACACCATATATTTT. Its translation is CASSGRSGTGNTIYF.

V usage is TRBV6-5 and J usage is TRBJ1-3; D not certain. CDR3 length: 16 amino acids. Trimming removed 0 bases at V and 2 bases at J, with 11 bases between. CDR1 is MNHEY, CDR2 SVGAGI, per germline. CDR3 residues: CASSYSEGVPGNTIYF. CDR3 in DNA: TGTGCCAGCAGTTACTCAGAGGGCGTACCTGGAAACACCATATATTTT.

CDR3 sequence: CASSPKERGGWGYTF. CDR3 DNA sequence: TGTGCCAGCAGCCCAAAGGAACGAGGGGGCTGGGGCTACACCTTC. The V and J genes are TRBV7-2 and TRBJ1-2, with TRBD1 matching 7 bases. The CDR3 sequence is 15 residues long. J was trimmed by 8 bases and V by 5 bases; bases with no gene match: 14. Germline V gene lookup returns CDR1 SGHTA and CDR2 FQGNSA.

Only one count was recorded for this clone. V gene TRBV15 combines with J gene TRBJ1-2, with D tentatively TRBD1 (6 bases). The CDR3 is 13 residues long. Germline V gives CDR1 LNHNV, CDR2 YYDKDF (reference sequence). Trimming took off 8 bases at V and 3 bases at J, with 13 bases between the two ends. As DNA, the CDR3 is TGTGCCACCCGGGGGGGGCAGGACTATGGCTACACCTTC. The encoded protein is CATRGGQDYGYTF.

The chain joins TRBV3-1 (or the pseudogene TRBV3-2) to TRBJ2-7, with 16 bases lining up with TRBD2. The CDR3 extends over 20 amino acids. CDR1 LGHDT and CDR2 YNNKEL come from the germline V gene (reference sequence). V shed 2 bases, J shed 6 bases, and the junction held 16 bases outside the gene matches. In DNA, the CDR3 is TGTGCCAGCAGCCAATCCACCGGGACTAGCGGGGGGGCCCTCGTACCCGAGCAGTACTTC. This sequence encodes CASSQSTGTSGGALVPEQYF.